A selection of T cell receptor beta chains follows, all from one sample in a study. Profiled with immunoSEQ multiplex PCR; TCRdb holds only in-frame clones, not every one. The table lists some 68,000 clones, approximately 92% of them singletons. The sequenced material came from PBMCs. The receptors here all came from a man between 40 and 49 years old with rheumatoid arthritis. Each CDR3 is given with its conserved first and last residue. A D gene is named only where the DNA matches it firmly. For some rows the clone size is stated as once, few or many, or as a class when expanded; others skip it.

>TRBV4-2|TRBJ2-4|once|NA
TGTGCCAGCAGCCGAGGGGACGGCAACGAAGCCAAAAACATTCAGTACTTC
CASSRGDGNEAKNIQYF
>TRBV9|TRBJ1-2|NA|NA
TGTGCCAGCAGCCGGGCGGATGGGGCCTATGGCTACACCTTC
CASSRADGAYGYTF
>TRBV19|TRBJ2-2|NA|NA
TGTGCCAGTAGTAACCCGGGGAGCCCGAACACCGGGGAGCTGTTTTTT
CASSNPGSPNTGELFF
>TRBV7-3|TRBJ1-1|once|NA
TGTGCCAGCAGCCTTGGCGGGGGCACCGAAGCTTTCTTT
CASSLGGGTEAFF
>TRBV3-1/TRBV3-2|TRBJ2-1|NA|TRBD2
TGTGCCAGCAGCCGAGCGGGAGGGCGTTACAATGAGCAGTTCTTC
CASSRAGGRYNEQFF
>TRBV7-9|TRBJ1-2|once|NA
TGTGCCAGCCAGTCGTCCGATGGGGTTGGCTACACCTTC
CASQSSDGVGYTF
>TRBV7-8|TRBJ1-5|NA|NA
TGTGCCAGCAGCTTAGGGGGGGAATTGATGCCCCAGCATTTT
CASSLGGELMPQHF
>TRBV29-1|TRBJ2-3|NA|NA
TGCAGCGTTGGCAGCGGGTGGGACACAGATACGCAGTATTTT
CSVGSGWDTDTQYF
>TRBV7-8|TRBJ1-5|NA|NA
TGTGCCAGCGCCCGAGCGGGGTCCAATCAGCCCCAGCATTTT
CASARAGSNQPQHF
>TRBV27|TRBJ1-5|NA|NA
TGTGCCAGCAGTTTATCCGGGACACTCAATCAGCCCCAGCATTTT
CASSLSGTLNQPQHF
>TRBV30|TRBJ2-3|few|NA
TGTGCCTGGAGTCGTCGGGCAGATACGCAGTATTTT
CAWSRRADTQYF